The present T cell receptor (beta chain) was sequenced within a study of blood T cell repertoires in COVID-19. In the study's own analysis: Reference gene primer amplification yielded estimated nucleated cell counts. Repertoires were generated with immunoSEQ multiplex PCR, while TCRdb's copy carries only in-frame clones and drops some. The V and J calls and the clone size are those of that table, but D and trimming were determined from the DNA. The data contain about 150,000 clones, 89% of them singletons. Per germline, CDR1 SQVTM and CDR2 ANQGSEA. The J segment lost 0 bases and the V segment lost 3 bases, leaving 4 bases of the junction unmatched. The CDR3 extends over 14 amino acids.

The clonotype originates from a man aged 60-69 years with acute or convalescent COVID-19. V is TRBV29-1 and J is TRBJ2-7, with 8 positions matching TRBD1. Source material: peripheral blood. The CDR3 loop reads CSVETGANSYEQYF. The CDR3 region has the DNA TGCAGCGTTGAGACAGGGGCGAACTCCTACGAGCAGTACTTC.